Each of the 4 T cell receptor beta chains below was sequenced from the same sample in a study of siplizumab effects on memory and regulatory T cells. The assay was immunoSEQ multiplex PCR, and TCRdb's table has in-frame clones only and misses some. In the table there are tens of thousands of clones, about 89% of which are singletons. Sequences were obtained from CD8+ T cells sorted from blood. Receptor source: a human donor in good health.

The chain employs TRBV2 and TRBJ2-5; 11 nucleotides align to TRBD2. Trimming cost V 7 bases and J 5 bases; bases outside gene matches: 15. This CDR3 is built from 17 residues. CDR1 is SNHLY and CDR2 is FYNNEI in the germline V gene. The CDR3 loop reads CASMPVAGGPNQETQYF. The CDR3 DNA reads TGTGCCAGCATGCCGGTAGCGGGGGGGCCTAATCAGGAGACCCAGTACTTC.

This chain uses TRBV2 with TRBJ2-7, with D perhaps TRBD1 (5 bases). Germline loops: CDR1 SNHLY, CDR2 FYNNEI. The CDR3 spans 16 residues. V was clipped by 4 bases and J by 0 bases, with 16 bases between them. DNA for the CDR3: TGTGCCAGCAGTGTAGCCTTACAGGCAAGCTCCTACGAGCAGTACTTC. This sequence encodes CASSVALQASSYEQYF.

This chain joins TRBV12-5 and TRBJ1-5; D gene uncertain. Between the trimmed V and J ends, which lost 5 bases and 11 bases, there was a span of 13 bases. The CDR3 covers 12 residues. From germline, CDR1 is LGHNT and CDR2 FRNRAP. This chain's CDR3 is CASGPPFSAQHF. The CDR3 coding sequence is TGTGCTAGTGGTCCTCCGTTCTCAGCCCAGCATTTT.

The chain recombines TRBV2 with TRBJ2-3, with 11 nucleotides matching TRBD2. Germline CDR1 is SNHLY and CDR2 is FYNNEI. The CDR3 consists of 17 residues. The trim removed 8 bases at V and 6 bases at J, leaving 16 bases unmatched. The CDR3 DNA follows: TGTGCCAGCCTTAGACTAGCGGGATCGGCGGACCTGGATACGCAGTATTTT. Its translation is CASLRLAGSADLDTQYF.